This T cell receptor beta chain was sequenced during a study of OX40 agonist ivuxolimab in advanced cancers. Details on this clone: Its antigen is as yet unknown.

This CDR3 comprises 10 residues. Between the trimmed V and J ends, which lost 2 bases and 10 bases, there was a span of 6 bases. CDR1 is DFQATT and CDR2 is SNEGSKA in the germline V gene (reference sequence). Profiled with immunoSEQ multiplex PCR; TCRdb holds only in-frame clones, not every one. The top ten clones hold about 0.8% of a sample with tens of thousands of clones, 65% to 90% of them seen once. Broader study findings: Several nonresponders also turned out to have low normalized T-cell clonal expansion. Among the lowest peripheral clonal expansion occurred in 0.1-3.0 mg/kg partial responders. CD8+ T cells were the subset that, on average, had more expanded clones than CD4+.

Excluded were patients having autoimmune disease history or systemic immunosuppression. J is TRBJ2-1 and V is TRBV20-1; D gene ambiguous. This clonotype was obtained from an adult with an advanced solid tumor such as melanoma, head and neck, liver or kidney cancer. The source was CD4+ or CD8+ T cells sorted from blood, collected in a trial of the OX40 agonist ivuxolimab. CDR3 region: CSARLWEQFF. The CDR3 nucleotides are TGCAGTGCTAGATTGTGGGAGCAGTTCTTC.